This TCR beta chain is from a study of blood T cell repertoires in COVID-19 (TCRdb year 2020). About the investigation overall: Collaborator samples came from the United States, Italy and Spain and covered acute and convalescent phases of COVID-19. The material from the prospective study consisted of cDNA or gDNA derived from T cells, B-cell-depleted T cells, or PBMCs. The dataset comprised deeply sampled blood TCRbeta repertoires from subjects exposed to, actively infected with, or recovered from COVID-19. A freely available public database, intended as a resource for researchers studying the immune response to SARS-CoV-2, is where the repertoires were released. The samples were drawn from the first 160 participants of the ongoing ImmuneRACE study and from some 1,300 subjects provided by 6 global collaborators. The sample metadata nearly always contained a de-identified subject ID, COVID-19 status, age in years and sex. Where HLA class I and class II types were available, the types were taken from metadata supplied by the sample provider, not from assay-based typing.

V and J are truncated by 2 bases and 3 bases respectively, leaving an intervening sequence of 11 bases. The CDR3 runs 14 residues from the cysteine to the phenylalanine. Here the CDR3 DNA is all that survives: 42 bases in frame from base 1. Via the germline V gene (reference sequence), CDR1 is SGHKS and CDR2 YYEKEE. One collaborating source in Seattle enrolled patients during active infection and followed them longitudinally through the course of disease. The collaborating institutions used their own protocols to collect whole blood in K2EDTA tubes. For TCRbeta analysis, collaborator samples were shipped as frozen whole blood, as isolated PBMCs, or as DNA extracted from either sample type. TCRbeta CDR3 regions were amplified from genomic DNA by means of the immunoSEQ Assay, a bias-controlled multiplex PCR. Processing in the source paper ran as follows. The number of nucleated cells in each sample was estimated from the amplification of reference gene primers within the assay. To quantify the absolute abundance of each unique TCRbeta CDR3 rearrangement, sequence reads were collapsed and filtered. Productive Simpson clonality was computed per sample as the square root of Simpson's diversity index over productive rearrangements. Sourced from immuneACCESS, this table was stored by TCRdb with only in-frame sequences that have V and J called. A share of the clones is absent; for the studies checked, an unresolved V gene accounts for under half, and the remainder has no known explanation. The V and J calls and clone size come from that table; D and trimming were worked out from the DNA. The sample table contains roughly 230,000 clones; only one count was recorded for approximately 85% of them. Clones ranked in the top ten supply roughly 4.6% of the sample.

In the case of this clone: Its target antigen remains unknown. Base qualities are not provided; no much larger clone lies one nucleotide away.

The full study reports these points: The quantity of clinical and demographic metadata differed by source and by participant and was supplied without curation.

This chain joins TRBV5-5 to TRBJ1-1; a tentative D call is TRBD1 (6 bases match). This sequence was found in a man aged 45-65 years with COVID-19, enrolled during active disease. The sample taken for sequencing was peripheral blood. The DNA sequence reads TGTGCCAGCAGCTTAGTACACAGGGACACTGAAGCTTTCTTT. The encoded protein is CASSLVHRDTEAFF.